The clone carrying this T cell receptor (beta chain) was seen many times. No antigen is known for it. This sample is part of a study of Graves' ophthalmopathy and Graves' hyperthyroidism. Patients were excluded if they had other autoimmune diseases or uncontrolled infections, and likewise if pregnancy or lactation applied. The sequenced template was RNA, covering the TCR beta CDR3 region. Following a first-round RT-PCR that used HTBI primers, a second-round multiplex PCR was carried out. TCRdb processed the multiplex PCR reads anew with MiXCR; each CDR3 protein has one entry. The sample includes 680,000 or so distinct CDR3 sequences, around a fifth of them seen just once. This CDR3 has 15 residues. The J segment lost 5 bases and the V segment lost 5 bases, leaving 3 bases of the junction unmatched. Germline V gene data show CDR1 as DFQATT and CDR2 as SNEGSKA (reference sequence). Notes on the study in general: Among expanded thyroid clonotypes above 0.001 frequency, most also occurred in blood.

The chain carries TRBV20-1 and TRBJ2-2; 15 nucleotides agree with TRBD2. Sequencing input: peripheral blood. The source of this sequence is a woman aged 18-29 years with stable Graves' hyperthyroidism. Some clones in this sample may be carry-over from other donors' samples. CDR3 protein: CSALGTSGRTGELFF. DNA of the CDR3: TGCAGTGCTCTCGGGACTAGCGGGAGGACCGGGGAGCTGTTTTTT.